This T cell receptor (beta chain) was sequenced in a study of blood T cell repertoires in COVID-19. Overall study: Samples came from the United States, Italy and Spain, spanning acute and convalescent COVID-19.

In the authors' methods: Estimated nucleated cell counts came from reference gene primer amplification. Only in-frame clones appear in the TCRdb table, and some are missing; sequencing was by immunoSEQ multiplex PCR. V and J calls and clone size follow that table, whereas D and trimming were derived from the DNA. The repertoire consists of roughly 140,000 clones, with roughly 86% occurring once and the leading ten covering under 12%. The CDR3 runs 13 residues. Per the germline V gene, CDR1 is SNHLY and CDR2 is FYNNEI. V lost 4 bases and J 4 bases, leaving 11 bases between the germline ends. The chain has TRBV2 and TRBJ2-7, with D uncertain. Sequencing used peripheral blood. This receptor was identified in a man aged 50-59 years with active or convalescent COVID-19. The CDR3 here is CASSVSLIYEQYF. The CDR3 DNA is TGTGCCAGCAGTGTATCACTGATTTACGAGCAGTACTTC.